This T cell receptor beta chain came from a study of T cells in Graves' hyperthyroidism and ophthalmopathy. This clonotype was seen a few times. Subjects with ophthalmopathy showed a Clinical Activity Score no lower than 3, a NOSPECS grade no lower than 4, and a duration shorter than 3 months. The diagnostic basis comprised clinical symptoms, serum thyroxine and TRAb, thyroid ultrasound and orbital computed tomography. V lost 3 bases and J 6 bases, leaving 14 bases between the germline ends. Germline-derived CDR1 and CDR2 are LGHDT and YNNKEL (reference sequence). CDR3 size: 14 residues. TCR beta CDR3 sequences were amplified from RNA transcripts. First-round RT-PCR with HTBI primers amplified the TCR CDR3 region. TCRdb itself ran the multiplex PCR reads through MiXCR, one entry per CDR3 protein. The table records 500,000 to 650,000 distinct CDR3 sequences, more than 15% of them present only once.

Material for sequencing was blood. This TCR came from a woman aged 18-29 years with Graves' ophthalmopathy. The chain combines TRBV3-1 with TRBJ1-2; maybe TRBD1 (5 bases). The CDR3 sequence is CASSQGGIGNGYTF. CDR3 nucleotides: TGTGCCAGCAGCCAGGGGGGGATAGGGAATGGCTACACCTTC.